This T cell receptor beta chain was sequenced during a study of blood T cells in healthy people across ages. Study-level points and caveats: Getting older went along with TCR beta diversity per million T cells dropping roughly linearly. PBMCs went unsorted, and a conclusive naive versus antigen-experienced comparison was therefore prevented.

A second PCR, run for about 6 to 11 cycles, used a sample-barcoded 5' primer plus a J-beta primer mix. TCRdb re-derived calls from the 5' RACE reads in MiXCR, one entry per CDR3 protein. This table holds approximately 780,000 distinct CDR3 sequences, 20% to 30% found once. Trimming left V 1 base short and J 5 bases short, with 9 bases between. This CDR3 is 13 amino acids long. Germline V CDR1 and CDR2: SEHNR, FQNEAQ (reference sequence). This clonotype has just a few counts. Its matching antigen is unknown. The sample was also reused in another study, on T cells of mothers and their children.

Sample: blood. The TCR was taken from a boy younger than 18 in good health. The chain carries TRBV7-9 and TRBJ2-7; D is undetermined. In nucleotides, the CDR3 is TGTGCCAGCAGCTTAGTTGGAAGGGACGAGCAGTACTTC. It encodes CASSLVGRDEQYF.